This T cell receptor (beta chain) was retrieved from a study of regulatory T cells in long-lasting Graves disease. General study results and limits: Persistent Graves' patients possessed reduced TCR diversity relative to recently diagnosed ones.

This clonotype was recorded many times. No antigen is known for it. Time point denoted: persistent/refractory GD, antithyroid drugs over 5 years with positive TRAb. Making the TCR library involved RNA that had been extracted from PBMCs. Graves' disease diagnoses used American Thyroid Association guidelines. The authors drew patients from an endocrinology department in Xi'an, China. The germline V gene encodes CDR1 SGHAT and CDR2 FQNNGV. Trimming took off 4 bases at V and 3 bases at J, with 12 bases between the two ends. This CDR3 spans 14 amino acids. TCR beta libraries were built with iRepertoire HTBI primers and Arm-PCR of CDR3 regions. MiXCR was run by TCRdb on the multiplex PCR reads, yielding one entry per CDR3 protein. The sample lists around 400,000 distinct CDR3 sequences, about 20% seen once, with over 25% in the top ten.

The receptor was isolated from a female donor with Graves disease. The material was peripheral blood mononuclear cells (PBMCs), obtained when the disease was refractory, from a patient treated with antithyroid drugs. The chain links TRBV11-2 to TRBJ1-1; D gene unclear. CDR3 loop: CASSSGGRYTEAFF. The CDR3 bases are TGTGCCAGCAGCTCGGGCGGACGCTACACTGAAGCTTTCTTT.